This T cell receptor beta chain was sequenced for a study of blood T cell repertoires in COVID-19. Across the whole study: Acute-phase and convalescent COVID-19 samples originated in the United States, Italy and Spain. PBMCs, B-cell-depleted T cells, or T cells were the source of the cDNA or gDNA that made up the material.

Sequenced by immunoSEQ multiplex PCR; TCRdb stores in-frame clones only, minus some. Among 200,000 to 250,000 clones listed, 84% were seen once. Germline V gene data show CDR1 as KGHSH and CDR2 as LQKENI. The CDR3 is made up of 16 amino acids. Losses at the gene ends were 3 bases for V and 3 bases for J; bases not matched to a gene: 7. The sample taken for sequencing was peripheral blood. The TCR sequence derives from a woman aged 60-70 years who had recovered from COVID-19. This rearrangement joins TRBV18 to TRBJ2-5; TRBD1 aligns across 10 bases. The CDR3 DNA sequence: TGTGCCAGCTCACCCGTCGAGACAGGGGGCGAAGAGACCCAGTACTTC. Its protein is CASSPVETGGEETQYF.